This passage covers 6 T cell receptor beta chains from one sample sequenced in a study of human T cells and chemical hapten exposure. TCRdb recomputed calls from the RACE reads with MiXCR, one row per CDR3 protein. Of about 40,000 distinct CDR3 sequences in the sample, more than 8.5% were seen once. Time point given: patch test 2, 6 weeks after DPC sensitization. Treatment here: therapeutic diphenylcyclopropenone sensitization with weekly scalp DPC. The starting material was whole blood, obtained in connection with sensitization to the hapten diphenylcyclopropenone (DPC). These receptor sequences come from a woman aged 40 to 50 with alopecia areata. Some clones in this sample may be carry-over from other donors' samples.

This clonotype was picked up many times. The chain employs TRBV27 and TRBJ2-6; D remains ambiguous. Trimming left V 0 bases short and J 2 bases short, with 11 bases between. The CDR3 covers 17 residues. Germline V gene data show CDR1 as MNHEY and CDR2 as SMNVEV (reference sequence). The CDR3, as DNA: TGTGCCAGCAGTTTATCGGGCCGTCCTGCTGGGGCCAACGTCCTGACTTTC. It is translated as CASSLSGRPAGANVLTF.

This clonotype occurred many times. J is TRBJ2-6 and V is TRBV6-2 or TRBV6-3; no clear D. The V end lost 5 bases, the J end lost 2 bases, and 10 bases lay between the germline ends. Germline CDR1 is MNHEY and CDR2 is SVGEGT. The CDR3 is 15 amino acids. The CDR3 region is CASSPTTTGANVLTF. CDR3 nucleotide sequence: TGTGCCAGCAGTCCTACGACAACTGGGGCCAACGTCCTGACTTTC.

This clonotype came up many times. CDR3 loop: CASSLELATSGNTIYF. The DNA of the CDR3 is TGTGCCAGCAGTTTAGAACTGGCTACCTCTGGAAACACCATATATTTT. This sequence joins TRBV12-3 or TRBV12-4 and TRBJ1-3; D call uncertain. There are 16 residues in the CDR3. Deletions cut 1 base from V and 0 bases from J, with 10 bases between.

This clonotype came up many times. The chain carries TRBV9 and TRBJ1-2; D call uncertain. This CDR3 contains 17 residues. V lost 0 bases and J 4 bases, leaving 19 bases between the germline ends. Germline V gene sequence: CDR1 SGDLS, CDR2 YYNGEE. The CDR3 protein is CASSVDYRPSLLYGYTF. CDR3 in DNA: TGTGCCAGCAGCGTAGATTATAGGCCCTCCCTACTCTATGGCTACACCTTC.

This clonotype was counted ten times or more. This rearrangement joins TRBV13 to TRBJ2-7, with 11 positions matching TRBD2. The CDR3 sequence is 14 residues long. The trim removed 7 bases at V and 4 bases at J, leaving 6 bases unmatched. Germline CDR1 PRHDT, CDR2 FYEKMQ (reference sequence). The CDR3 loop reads CASTLAGGGYEQYF. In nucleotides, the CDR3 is TGTGCCAGCACCCTAGCGGGGGGAGGATACGAGCAGTACTTC.

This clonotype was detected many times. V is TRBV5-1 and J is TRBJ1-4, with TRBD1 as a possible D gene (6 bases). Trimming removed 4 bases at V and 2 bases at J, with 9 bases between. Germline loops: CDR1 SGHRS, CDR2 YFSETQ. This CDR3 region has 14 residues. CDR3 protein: CASSVDSTNEKLFF. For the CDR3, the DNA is TGCGCCAGCAGCGTGGACAGCACTAATGAAAAACTGTTTTTT.